This record covers a single TCR beta chain. The V end lost 7 bases, the J end lost 7 bases, and 15 bases lay between the germline ends. This CDR3 is 13 amino acids long. Germline V gene sequence: CDR1 KGHDR, CDR2 SFDVKD. These data originate in a study of blood T cell repertoires in COVID-19. Recruited during active infection, patients (from Seattle) were subsequently followed longitudinally. Generated by immunoSEQ multiplex PCR, the TCRdb table keeps only in-frame clones and is missing some. Among roughly 100,000 clones, about 90% were seen once, and the ten largest hold 5.2%. The sequencing sample was made of peripheral blood. The clonotype was recovered from a woman aged 50 to 60 with COVID-19, enrolled during active disease. The V and J genes are TRBV24-1 and TRBJ1-2; the D is unclear. This CDR3 reads CATSEGVSAGYTF. The CDR3 nucleotides read TGTGCCACCAGCGAGGGTGTCTCCGCTGGCTACACCTTC.